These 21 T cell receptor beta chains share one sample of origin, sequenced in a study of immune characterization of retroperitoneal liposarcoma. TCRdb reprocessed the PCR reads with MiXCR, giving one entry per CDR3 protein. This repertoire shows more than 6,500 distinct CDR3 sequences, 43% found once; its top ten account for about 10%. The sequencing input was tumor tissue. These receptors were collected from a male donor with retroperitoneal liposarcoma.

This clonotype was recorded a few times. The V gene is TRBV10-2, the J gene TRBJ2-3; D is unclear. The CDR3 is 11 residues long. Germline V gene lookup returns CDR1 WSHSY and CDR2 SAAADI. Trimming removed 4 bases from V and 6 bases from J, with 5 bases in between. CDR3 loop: CASSVFDTQYF. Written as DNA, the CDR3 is TGCGCCAGCAGTGTTTTCGATACGCAGTATTTT.

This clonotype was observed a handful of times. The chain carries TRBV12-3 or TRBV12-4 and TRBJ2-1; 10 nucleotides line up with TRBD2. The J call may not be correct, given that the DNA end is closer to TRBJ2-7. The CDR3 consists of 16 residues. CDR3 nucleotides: TGTGCCAGCAGCCGGACTAGCGGAAGCTCCTACAATGAGCAGTACTTC. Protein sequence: CASSRTSGSSYNEQYF.

The DNA of the CDR3 is TGTGCCAGCAGCTACGAACTGGGAATATCTCCCTACAATGAGCAGTTCTTC. Protein product: CASSYELGISPYNEQFF. This chain uses TRBV7-2 with TRBJ2-1; no firm D call. The CDR3 length is 17 residues. Looked up from germline, CDR1 is SGHTA and CDR2 is FQGNSA. Trimming removed 4 bases at V and 2 bases at J, with 18 bases between.

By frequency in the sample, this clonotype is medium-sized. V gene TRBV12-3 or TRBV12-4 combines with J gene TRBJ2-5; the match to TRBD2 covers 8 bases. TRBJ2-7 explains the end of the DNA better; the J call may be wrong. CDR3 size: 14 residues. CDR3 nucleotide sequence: TGTGCCAGCAGGGGTAGCGGGGAATCCTACGAGCAGTACTTC. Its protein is CASRGSGESYEQYF.

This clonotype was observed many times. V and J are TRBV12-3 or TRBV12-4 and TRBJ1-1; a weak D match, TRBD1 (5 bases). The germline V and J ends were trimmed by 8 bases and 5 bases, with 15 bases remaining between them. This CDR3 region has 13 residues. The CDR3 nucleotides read TGTGCCAGCCAAGCCGGGGGTGGAACTGAAGCTTTCTTT. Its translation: CASQAGGGTEAFF.

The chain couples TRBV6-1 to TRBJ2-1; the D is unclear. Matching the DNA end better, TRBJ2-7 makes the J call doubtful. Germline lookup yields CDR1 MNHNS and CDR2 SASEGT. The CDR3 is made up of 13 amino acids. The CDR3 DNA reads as TGTGCCAGCAGTGATGAGGCGCACTACGAGCAGTACTTC. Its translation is CASSDEAHYEQYF.

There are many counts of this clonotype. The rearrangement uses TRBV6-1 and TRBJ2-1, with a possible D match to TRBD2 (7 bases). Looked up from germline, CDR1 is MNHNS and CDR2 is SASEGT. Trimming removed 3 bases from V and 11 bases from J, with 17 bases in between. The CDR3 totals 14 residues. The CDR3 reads CASSDRGASVKQFF. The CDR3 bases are TGTGCCAGCAGTGATCGGGGGGCCAGCGTTAAGCAGTTCTTC.

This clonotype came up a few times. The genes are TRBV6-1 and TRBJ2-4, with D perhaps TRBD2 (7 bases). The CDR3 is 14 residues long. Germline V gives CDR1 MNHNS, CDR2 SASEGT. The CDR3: CVAGAGERGNEQYF. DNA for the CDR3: TGTGTAGCCGGCGCGGGGGAGAGGGGGAATGAGCAGTACTTC.

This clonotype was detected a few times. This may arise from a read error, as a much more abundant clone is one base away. In nucleotides, the CDR3 is TGTGCCAGCAGCTCGACGGCGGGAGGACGGAATGAGCAGTACTTC. Protein sequence: CASSSTAGGRNEQYF. The rearrangement links TRBV7-2 to TRBJ2-5; 8 bases fit TRBD2. The CDR3 sequence is 15 residues long. V dropped 4 bases and J dropped 11; count of bases not matched to a gene: 15. CDR1 is SGHTA and CDR2 is FQGNSA in the germline V gene.

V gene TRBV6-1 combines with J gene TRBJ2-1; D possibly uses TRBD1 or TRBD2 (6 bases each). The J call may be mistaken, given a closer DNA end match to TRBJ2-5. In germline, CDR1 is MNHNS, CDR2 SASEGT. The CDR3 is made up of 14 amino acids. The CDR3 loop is CASSDASGGQTQYF. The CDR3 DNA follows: TGTGCCAGCAGCGACGCAAGTGGGGGGCAGACCCAGTACTTC.

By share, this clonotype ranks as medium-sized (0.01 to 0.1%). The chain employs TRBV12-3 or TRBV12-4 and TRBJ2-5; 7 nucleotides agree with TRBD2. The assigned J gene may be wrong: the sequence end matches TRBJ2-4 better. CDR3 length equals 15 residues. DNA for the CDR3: TGTGCCAGCAGTTTATCCGGGGGGGCCAAAAACATTCAGTACTTC. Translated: CASSLSGGAKNIQYF.

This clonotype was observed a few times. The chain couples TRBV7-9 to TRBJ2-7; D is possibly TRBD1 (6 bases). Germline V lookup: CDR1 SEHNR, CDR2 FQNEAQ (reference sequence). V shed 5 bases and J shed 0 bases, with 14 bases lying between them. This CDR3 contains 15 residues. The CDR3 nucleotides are TGTGCCAGCAGCAAGTGGCAGGGGAGCTCCTACGAGCAGTACTTC. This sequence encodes CASSKWQGSSYEQYF. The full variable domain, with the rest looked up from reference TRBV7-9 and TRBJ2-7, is DTGVSQNPRHKITKRGQNVTFRCDPISEHNRLYWYRQTLGQGPEFLTYFQNEAQLEKSRLLSDRFSAERPKGSFSTLEIQRTEQGDSAMYLCASSKWQGSSYEQYFGPGTRLTVT.

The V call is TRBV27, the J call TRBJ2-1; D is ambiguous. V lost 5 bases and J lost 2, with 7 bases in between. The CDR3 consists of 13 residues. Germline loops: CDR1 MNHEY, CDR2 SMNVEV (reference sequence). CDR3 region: CASSPKTYNEQFF. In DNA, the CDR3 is TGTGCCAGCAGTCCCAAGACCTACAATGAGCAGTTCTTC.

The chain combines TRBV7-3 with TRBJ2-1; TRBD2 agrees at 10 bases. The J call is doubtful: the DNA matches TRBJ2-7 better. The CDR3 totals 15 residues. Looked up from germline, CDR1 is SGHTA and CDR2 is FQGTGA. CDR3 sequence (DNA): TGTGCCAGCAGTTCACCGGGACTAGCGATCAATGAGCAGTACTTC. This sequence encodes CASSSPGLAINEQYF.

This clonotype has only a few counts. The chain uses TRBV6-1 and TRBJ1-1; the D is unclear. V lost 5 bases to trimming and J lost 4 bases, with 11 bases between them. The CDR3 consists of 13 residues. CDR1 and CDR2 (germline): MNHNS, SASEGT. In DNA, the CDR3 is TGTGCCAGCAGTCTTCGGGTGGGCACTGAAGCTTTCTTT. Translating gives CASSLRVGTEAFF.

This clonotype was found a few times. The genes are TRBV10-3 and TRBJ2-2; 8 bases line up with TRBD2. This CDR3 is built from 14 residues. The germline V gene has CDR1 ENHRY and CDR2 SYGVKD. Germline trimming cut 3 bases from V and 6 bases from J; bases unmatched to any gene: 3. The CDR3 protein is CAISDVGGAGELFF. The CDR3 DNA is TGTGCCATCAGTGATGTCGGGGGGGCCGGGGAGCTGTTTTTT.

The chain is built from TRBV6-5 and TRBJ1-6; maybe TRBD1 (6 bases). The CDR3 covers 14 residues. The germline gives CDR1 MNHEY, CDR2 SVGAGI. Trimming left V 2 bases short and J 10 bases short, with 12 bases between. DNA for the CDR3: TGTGCCAGCAGTTACCTCGGGGGCCGATCACCCCTCCACTTT. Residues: CASSYLGGRSPLHF.

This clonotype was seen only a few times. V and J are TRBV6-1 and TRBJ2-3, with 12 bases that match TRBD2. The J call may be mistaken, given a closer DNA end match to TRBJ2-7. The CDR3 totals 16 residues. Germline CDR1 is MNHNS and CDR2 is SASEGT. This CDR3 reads CASSYSGLAGGGEQYF. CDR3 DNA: TGTGCCAGCAGTTACAGTGGTCTAGCGGGAGGGGGGGAGCAGTACTTC.

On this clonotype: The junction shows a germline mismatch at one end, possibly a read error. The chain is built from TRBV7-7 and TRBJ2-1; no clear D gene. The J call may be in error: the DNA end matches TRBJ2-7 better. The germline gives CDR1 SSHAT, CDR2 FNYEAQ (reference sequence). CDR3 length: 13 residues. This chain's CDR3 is CASSLRELGEQYF. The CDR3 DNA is TGTGCTAGCAGCTTAAGGGAATTGGGTGAGCAGTACTTC.

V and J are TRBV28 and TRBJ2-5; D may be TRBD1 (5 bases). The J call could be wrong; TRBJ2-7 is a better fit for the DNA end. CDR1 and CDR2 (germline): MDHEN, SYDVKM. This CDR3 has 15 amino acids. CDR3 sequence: CASSFFGATSYEQYF. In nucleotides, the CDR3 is TGTGCCAGCAGTTTTTTTGGGGCTACCTCCTACGAGCAGTACTTC.

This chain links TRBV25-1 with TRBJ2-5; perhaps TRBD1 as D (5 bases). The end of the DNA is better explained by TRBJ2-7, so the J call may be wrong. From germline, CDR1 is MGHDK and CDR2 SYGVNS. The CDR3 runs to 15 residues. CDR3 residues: CASSEKGLDPYEQYF. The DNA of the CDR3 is TGTGCCAGCAGTGAGAAGGGGTTGGACCCCTACGAGCAGTACTTC.